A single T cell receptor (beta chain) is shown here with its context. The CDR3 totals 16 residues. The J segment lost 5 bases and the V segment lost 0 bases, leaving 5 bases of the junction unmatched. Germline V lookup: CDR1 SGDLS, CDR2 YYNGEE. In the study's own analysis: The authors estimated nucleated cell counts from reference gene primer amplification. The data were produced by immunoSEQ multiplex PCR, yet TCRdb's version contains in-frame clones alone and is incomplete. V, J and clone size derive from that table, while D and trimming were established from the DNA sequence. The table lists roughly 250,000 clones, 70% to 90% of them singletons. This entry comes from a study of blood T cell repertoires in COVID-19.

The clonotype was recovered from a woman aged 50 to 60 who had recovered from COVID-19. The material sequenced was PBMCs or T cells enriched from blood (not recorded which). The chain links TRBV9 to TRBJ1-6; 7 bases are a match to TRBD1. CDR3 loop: CASSVGGGANNSPLHF. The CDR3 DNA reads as TGTGCCAGCAGCGTAGGAGGGGGCGCGAATAATTCACCCCTCCACTTT. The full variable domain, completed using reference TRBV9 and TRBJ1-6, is DSGVTQTPKHLITATGQRVTLRCSPRSGDLSVYWYQQSLDQGLQFLIQYYNGEERAKGNILERFSAQQFPDLHSELNLSSLELGDSALYFCASSVGGGANNSPLHFGNGTRLTVT.